This entry concerns a single TCR beta chain. Its target is not known. The germline gene is not matched at one end of the junction; a read error may be the cause. This record comes from a study of cytomegalovirus exposure and HLA in healthy donors. General study points: The later analysis indicated that the majority of CMV-associated TCR beta chains appeared HLA-restricted.

Germline V CDR1 and CDR2: MNHNY, SVGAGI (reference sequence). The CDR3 spans 13 residues. The PCR was carried out with 60 Vbeta primers and 13 Jbeta primers. Authors' methods: Around 12 million of 75 million to 85 million unique TCR beta chains were shared, per a later count. Sequencing used immunoSEQ multiplex PCR; TCRdb keeps in-frame clones, though not all of them. V, J and clone size were drawn from that table, and D and trimming were deduced from the DNA. This sample has about 110,000 clones, with roughly 80% found just once. The rearrangement uses TRBV6-6 and TRBJ1-1, with D perhaps TRBD1 (6 bases). The TCR was taken from a man aged 25-40 years in good health and CMV-seropositive. The source material was PBMCs. CDR3 DNA sequence: TGTGCCAGCAGTCTCCGACAGGATTCTGAAGTTTTCTTT. Protein product: CASSLRQDSEVFF.